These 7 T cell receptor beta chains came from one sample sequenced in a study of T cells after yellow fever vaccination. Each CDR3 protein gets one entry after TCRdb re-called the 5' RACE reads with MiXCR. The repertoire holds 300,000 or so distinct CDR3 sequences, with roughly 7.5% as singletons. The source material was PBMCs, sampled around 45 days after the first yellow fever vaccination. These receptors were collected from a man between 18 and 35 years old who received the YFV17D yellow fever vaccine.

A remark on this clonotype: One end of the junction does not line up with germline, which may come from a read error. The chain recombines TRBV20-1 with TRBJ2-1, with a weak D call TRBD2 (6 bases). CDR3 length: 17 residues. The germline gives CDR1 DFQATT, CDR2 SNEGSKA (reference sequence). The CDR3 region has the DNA TGCTGTGCTAGAGAGTCGCCCGGGACTTTACTCTACAATGAGCAGTTCTTC. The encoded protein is CCARESPGTLLYNEQFF.

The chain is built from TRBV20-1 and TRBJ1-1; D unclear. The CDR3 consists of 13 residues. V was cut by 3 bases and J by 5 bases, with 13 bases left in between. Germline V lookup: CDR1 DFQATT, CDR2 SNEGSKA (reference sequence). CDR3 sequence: CSARSFAATEAFF. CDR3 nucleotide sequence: TGCAGTGCTAGGTCGTTCGCCGCTACTGAAGCTTTCTTT.

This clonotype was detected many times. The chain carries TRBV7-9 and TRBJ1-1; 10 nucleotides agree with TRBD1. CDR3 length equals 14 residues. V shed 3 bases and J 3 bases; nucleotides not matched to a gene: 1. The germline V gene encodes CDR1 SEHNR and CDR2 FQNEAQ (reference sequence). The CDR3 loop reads CASSFGTGDTEAFF. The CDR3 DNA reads TGTGCCAGCAGCTTTGGGACAGGGGACACTGAAGCTTTCTTT.

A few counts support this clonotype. CDR3 nucleotides: TGCGCCAGCAGCCTCGTTTCGGGGCTTAGCAGTGAAGCTTTCTTT. Residues: CASSLVSGLSSEAFF. This chain joins TRBV4-3 and TRBJ1-1, with D perhaps TRBD1 (5 bases). CDR1 is LGHNA and CDR2 is YSLEER in the germline V gene. The V gene lost 4 bases and the J gene lost 7 bases, with 19 bases spanning the gap. This CDR3 region has 15 residues.

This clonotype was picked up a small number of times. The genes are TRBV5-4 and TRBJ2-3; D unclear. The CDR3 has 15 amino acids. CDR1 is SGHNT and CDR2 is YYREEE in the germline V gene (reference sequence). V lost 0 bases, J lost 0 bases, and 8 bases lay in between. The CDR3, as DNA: TGTGCCAGCAGCTTGGGGATTGTGAGCACAGATACGCAGTATTTT. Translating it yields CASSLGIVSTDTQYF.

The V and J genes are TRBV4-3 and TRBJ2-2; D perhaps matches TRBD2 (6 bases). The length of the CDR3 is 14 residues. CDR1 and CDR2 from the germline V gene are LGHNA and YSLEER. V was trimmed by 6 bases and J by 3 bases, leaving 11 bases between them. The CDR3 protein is CASRGTFHTGELFF. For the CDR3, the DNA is TGCGCCAGCAGAGGGACTTTTCACACCGGGGAGCTGTTTTTT.

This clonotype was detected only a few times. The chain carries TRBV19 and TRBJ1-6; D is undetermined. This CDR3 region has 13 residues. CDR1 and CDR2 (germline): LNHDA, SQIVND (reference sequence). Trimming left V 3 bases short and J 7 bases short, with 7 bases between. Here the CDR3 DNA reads TGTGCCAGTAGTATTTCTAGCAATTCACCCCTCCACTTT. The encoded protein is CASSISSNSPLHF. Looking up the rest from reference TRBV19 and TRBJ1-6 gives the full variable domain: DGGITQSPKYLFRKEGQNVTLSCEQNLNHDAMYWYRQDPGQGLRLIYYSQIVNDFQKGDIAEGYSVSREKKESFPLTVTSAQKNPTAFYLCASSISSNSPLHFGNGTRLTVT.